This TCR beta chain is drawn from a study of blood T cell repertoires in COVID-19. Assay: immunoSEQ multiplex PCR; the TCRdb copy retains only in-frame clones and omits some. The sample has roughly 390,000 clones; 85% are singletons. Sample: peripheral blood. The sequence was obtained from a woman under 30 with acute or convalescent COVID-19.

CDR3 nucleotide sequence: TGTGCCAGCAGCTCATTAGGAAGTCTAGCGGGGGGACGGGCAGATACGCAGTATTTT. Translation: CASSSLGSLAGGRADTQYF. This sequence joins TRBV7-3 and TRBJ2-3, with TRBD2 identical over 11 bases. The V gene's germline CDR1 is SGHTA and CDR2 FQGTGA. Unmatched junction bases numbered 16, after V lost 4 bases and J lost 4 bases. The CDR3 consists of 19 residues.